This entry lists 28 T cell receptor beta chains sequenced from one sample in a study of cytomegalovirus exposure and HLA in healthy donors. The assay was immunoSEQ multiplex PCR, and TCRdb's table has in-frame clones only and misses some. The sample carries hundreds of thousands of clones, roughly 84% recorded once. The sequenced sample was PBMCs. The receptor set was obtained from a man aged 18-30 years in good health and CMV-seropositive.

Here the CDR3 reads CASRQISGGYTF. CDR3 in DNA: TGTGCCAGCAGACAGATTTCAGGTGGCTACACCTTC. The chain couples TRBV2 to TRBJ1-2; no firm D call. CDR3 length equals 12 residues. Trimming stripped 6 bases from V and 7 bases from J, with 12 bases between. Germline CDR1 and CDR2: SNHLY and FYNNEI.

The genes are TRBV5-6 and TRBJ2-2; D is unclear. Germline assignment: CDR1 SGHDT and CDR2 YYEEEE. V was cut by 1 base and J by 6 bases, with 10 bases left in between. The CDR3 spans 14 residues. Written as DNA, the CDR3 is TGTGCCAGCAGCTTGACGGTCGGTGCCGGGGAGCTGTTTTTT. Translated, it gives CASSLTVGAGELFF. Variable domain in full (rest from reference TRBV5-6 and TRBJ2-2): DAGVTQSPTHLIKTRGQQVTLRCSPKSGHDTVSWYQQALGQGPQFIFQYYEEEERQRGNFPDRFSGHQFPNYSSELNVNALLLGDSALYLCASSLTVGAGELFFGEGSRLTVL.

CDR3 bases: TGCGCCAGCAGCCAGATAGGGGCCCATAATGAAAAACTGTTTTTT. It codes for CASSQIGAHNEKLFF. J is TRBJ1-4 and V is TRBV5-1; possible D gene TRBD1, 5 bases. The germline CDR1 and CDR2 sequences are SGHRS and YFSETQ. This CDR3 comprises 15 residues. V was trimmed by 4 bases and J by 4 bases, leaving 14 bases between them. Combining the CDR3 with reference TRBV5-1 and TRBJ1-4 gives the whole variable domain KAGVTQTPRYLIKTRGQQVTLSCSPISGHRSVSWYQQTPGQGLQFLFEYFSETQRNKGNFPGRFSGRQFSNSRSEMNVSTLELGDSALYLCASSQIGAHNEKLFFGSGTQLSVL.

The DNA for the CDR3 is TGTGCCAGCAGTGTGACGGGGATGGGTGAGCAGTTCTTC. This gives the protein CASSVTGMGEQFF. The chain links TRBV2 to TRBJ2-1; maybe TRBD2 (5 bases). This CDR3 is 13 amino acids long. Trimming took 4 bases from V and 9 from J, leaving 13 bases between them. Germline V gives CDR1 SNHLY, CDR2 FYNNEI.

The chain has TRBV11-2 and TRBJ2-1; tentative D call: TRBD2 (5 bases). V was shortened by 0 bases and J by 4 bases, with 10 bases between the two germline ends. The CDR3 covers 15 residues. The germline gives CDR1 SGHAT, CDR2 FQNNGV. DNA of the CDR3: TGTGCCAGCAGCTTAGATAGAGGGCTTTACAATGAGCAGTTCTTC. This codes for CASSLDRGLYNEQFF.

CDR3 in amino acids: CSVEDPSGSSYNEQFF. The CDR3 DNA follows: TGCAGCGTTGAAGATCCTAGCGGGAGCTCCTACAATGAGCAGTTCTTC. V and J are TRBV29-1 and TRBJ2-1, with 10 bases aligning to TRBD2. Germline V gene data show CDR1 as SQVTM and CDR2 as ANQGSEA. The length of the CDR3 is 16 residues. V lost 0 bases to trimming and J lost 0 bases; unmatched junction nucleotides: 2.

The chain has TRBV6-1 and TRBJ1-1; D is undetermined. The CDR3 covers 14 residues. V was pared by 5 bases and J by 0 bases, with 10 bases between. Germline V gives CDR1 MNHNS, CDR2 SASEGT. CDR3 nucleotide sequence: TGTGCCAGCAGTTGGCAGCCCCTGAACACTGAAGCTTTCTTT. Its translation is CASSWQPLNTEAFF.

CDR3 coding DNA: TGTGCCAGCAGTCCCTATCACGGGGGGCGGATCTATCAGCCCCAGCATTTT. It encodes CASSPYHGGRIYQPQHF. The chain combines TRBV28 with TRBJ1-5; tentatively, D is TRBD1 (6 bases). There are 17 residues in the CDR3. V shed 5 bases and J shed 5 bases, with 22 bases lying between them. Per the germline V gene, CDR1 is MDHEN and CDR2 is SYDVKM.

The rearrangement joins TRBV5-1 to TRBJ1-2; 7 positions match TRBD1. The CDR3 has 14 residues. Trimming cost V 3 bases and J 3 bases; bases outside gene matches: 5. CDR1 SGHRS and CDR2 YFSETQ come from the germline V gene. CDR3 nucleotide sequence: TGCGCCAGCAGCTCAGTAACAGGGGACTATGGCTACACCTTC. It yields the protein CASSSVTGDYGYTF.

The V call is TRBV2, the J call TRBJ1-2; D is ambiguous. Trimming stripped 3 bases from V and 7 bases from J, with 12 bases between. Germline V gives CDR1 SNHLY, CDR2 FYNNEI. The CDR3 spans 13 residues. The CDR3 sequence is CASSESRTPGYTF. CDR3 sequence (DNA): TGTGCCAGCAGTGAGTCCAGGACTCCTGGCTACACCTTC.

The CDR3 is CASSSPGSINTEAFF. DNA for the CDR3: TGTGCCAGCAGCTCGCCGGGATCGATTAACACTGAAGCTTTCTTT. This chain connects TRBV13 to TRBJ1-1; D not resolved. The V end was cut by 4 bases, the J end by 2 bases, with 14 bases between. Germline CDR1 and CDR2: PRHDT and FYEKMQ (reference sequence). The CDR3 extends over 15 amino acids. The entire variable domain, with the rest obtained from reference TRBV13 and TRBJ1-1, is as follows: AAGVIQSPRHLIKEKRETATLKCYPIPRHDTVYWYQQGPGQDPQFLISFYEKMQSDKGSIPDRFSAQQFSDYHSELNMSSLELGDSALYFCASSSPGSINTEAFFGQGTRLTVV.

This chain uses TRBV6-5 with TRBJ2-7; D not certain. The CDR3 is made up of 15 amino acids. With 3 bases removed from V and 0 bases from J, the gap between germline ends came to 12 bases. The germline V gene encodes CDR1 MNHEY and CDR2 SVGAGI. CDR3 nucleotide sequence: TGTGCCAGCAGTTATTTCCAAGCCTCCTCCTACGAGCAGTACTTC. Translating it yields CASSYFQASSYEQYF.

The V gene is TRBV5-1, the J gene TRBJ2-7; 10 nucleotides agree with TRBD2. V was clipped by 4 bases and J by 0 bases; unmatched bases: 4. CDR3 size: 15 residues. CDR1 is SGHRS, CDR2 YFSETQ, per germline. The CDR3 loop is CASSEGLADSYEQYF. Written as DNA, the CDR3 is TGCGCCAGCAGCGAAGGACTAGCGGACTCCTACGAGCAGTACTTC.

The V and J genes are TRBV19 and TRBJ2-3; the D gene could be TRBD1 or TRBD2 (5 bases each). V was shortened by 2 bases and J by 3 bases, with 12 bases between the two germline ends. The germline V gene has CDR1 LNHDA and CDR2 SQIVND (reference sequence). The CDR3 consists of 15 residues. The DNA for the CDR3 is TGTGCCAGTAGTATACCAGGGTCGGGGACAGATACGCAGTATTTT. Amino acids: CASSIPGSGTDTQYF.

This rearrangement joins TRBV5-1 to TRBJ2-7, with D tentatively TRBD2 (6 bases). The V gene's germline CDR1 is SGHRS and CDR2 YFSETQ. CDR3 length equals 14 residues. V dropped 4 bases and J dropped 5 bases, with 16 bases sitting between them. The CDR3 here is CASSPSGDHNEQYF. CDR3 nucleotides: TGCGCCAGCAGCCCATCGGGGGATCACAACGAGCAGTACTTC.

The gene calls are TRBV6-5 and TRBJ2-2; 10 nucleotides align to TRBD2. CDR3 length: 14 residues. Germline V gene data show CDR1 as MNHEY and CDR2 as SVGAGI. With 7 bases clipped from V and 6 bases from J, the junction kept 5 bases outside the gene matches. CDR3 in amino acids: CASKGLAGAGELFF. In nucleotides, the CDR3 is TGTGCCAGCAAGGGGCTAGCGGGAGCCGGGGAGCTGTTTTTT.

The V call is TRBV11-3, the J call TRBJ2-7; 8 nucleotides line up with TRBD1. J gave up 5 bases and V 5 bases, and 8 bases lay outside the gene matches. This CDR3 is 14 amino acids long. The germline V gene encodes CDR1 SGHNT and CDR2 YENEEA. CDR3 protein: CASSPQGVVNEQYF. DNA for the CDR3: TGTGCCAGCAGCCCACAGGGGGTTGTGAACGAGCAGTACTTC.

V gene TRBV5-4 combines with J gene TRBJ2-7, with D possibly matching TRBD1 (6 bases). The CDR3 runs to 15 residues. Between the trimmed V and J ends, which lost 4 bases and 6 bases, there was a span of 20 bases. Germline V lookup: CDR1 SGHNT, CDR2 YYREEE (reference sequence). The CDR3 sequence is CASSAKNRDIVEQYF. CDR3 bases: TGTGCCAGCAGCGCCAAGAACAGGGATATCGTCGAGCAGTACTTC.

This chain joins TRBV6-5 and TRBJ1-3; D is perhaps TRBD1 (5 bases). V lost 6 bases, J lost 0 bases, and 12 bases lay in between. From germline, CDR1 is MNHEY and CDR2 SVGAGI. This CDR3 has 15 residues. CDR3 amino acids: CASRPGGSSGNTIYF. CDR3 in DNA: TGTGCCAGCAGACCCGGGGGGAGCTCTGGAAACACCATATATTTT.

V usage is TRBV7-2 and J usage is TRBJ1-1; no clear D. V was trimmed by 8 bases and J by 4 bases, leaving 14 bases between them. Germline V lookup: CDR1 SGHTA, CDR2 FQGNSA. The CDR3 extends over 13 amino acids. In nucleotides, the CDR3 is TGTGCCAGCGGGATCCGCAGGAGCACTGAAGCTTTCTTT. Translation: CASGIRRSTEAFF.

The J gene is TRBJ1-4, the V gene TRBV18, with D perhaps matching TRBD1 (5 bases). The CDR3 loop spans 15 amino acids. The germline V and J ends were trimmed by 1 base and 0 bases, with 6 bases remaining between them. The germline V gene encodes CDR1 KGHSH and CDR2 LQKENI. The CDR3 region has the DNA TGTGCCAGCTCACCACGGGGGGCAACTAATGAAAAACTGTTTTTT. Translating it yields CASSPRGATNEKLFF.

This chain connects TRBV10-2 to TRBJ1-2; tentatively, D is TRBD1 (5 bases). Germline V CDR1 and CDR2: WSHSY, SAAADI. CDR3 size: 13 residues. Trimming pared 5 bases from V and 7 bases from J, leaving 14 bases between. In DNA, the CDR3 is TGCGCCAGCAGTCCAGGGAGGAGAGGTGGCTACACCTTC. Encoded protein: CASSPGRRGGYTF.

V gene TRBV20-1 combines with J gene TRBJ2-1; D is possibly TRBD1 (6 bases). CDR1 and CDR2 (germline): DFQATT, SNEGSKA (reference sequence). CDR3 length: 11 amino acids. V was cut by 0 bases and J by 10 bases, with 7 bases left in between. DNA for the CDR3: TGCAGTGCTAGAGATAGGGGGGAGCAGTTCTTC. Translation gives CSARDRGEQFF.

This clone has just one count. This sequence joins TRBV4-3 and TRBJ1-4; no clear D gene. With 0 bases removed from V and 0 bases from J, the gap between germline ends came to 8 bases. The germline gives CDR1 LGHNA, CDR2 YSLEER. The CDR3 has 16 residues. This CDR3 reads CASSQERITTNEKLFF. CDR3 bases: TGCGCCAGCAGCCAAGAGAGAATTACAACTAATGAAAAACTGTTTTTT.

This clone was seen more than once but under ten times. The chain couples TRBV7-9 to TRBJ2-7, with TRBD1 as a possible D gene (5 bases). V lost 4 bases and J 6 bases, leaving 13 bases between the germline ends. The CDR3 is made up of 13 amino acids. Germline CDR1 SEHNR, CDR2 FQNEAQ (reference sequence). DNA for the CDR3: TGTGCCAGCAGCTCAGACAGCGTTGGCGAGCAGTACTTC. It is translated as CASSSDSVGEQYF. Filled out from reference TRBV7-9 and TRBJ2-7, the complete variable domain reads DTGVSQNPRHKITKRGQNVTFRCDPISEHNRLYWYRQTLGQGPEFLTYFQNEAQLEKSRLLSDRFSAERPKGSFSTLEIQRTEQGDSAMYLCASSSDSVGEQYFGPGTRLTVT.

The chain links TRBV27 to TRBJ2-5, with D unclear. The CDR3 has 13 residues. Trimming removed 0 bases at V and 0 bases at J, with 2 bases between. CDR1 is MNHEY, CDR2 SMNVEV, per germline (reference sequence). The CDR3: CASSLSYQETQYF. The CDR3, as DNA: TGTGCCAGCAGTTTATCCTACCAAGAGACCCAGTACTTC.

The chain uses TRBV5-1 and TRBJ2-2, with D possibly being TRBD1 or TRBD2 (6 bases each). Germline V gives CDR1 SGHRS, CDR2 YFSETQ. Trimming removed 4 bases at V and 6 bases at J, with 16 bases between. The CDR3 contains 15 residues. For the CDR3, the DNA is TGCGCCAGCAGCCTGGAAGGGGGGCAAGCCGGGGAGCTGTTTTTT. It codes for CASSLEGGQAGELFF.

The rearrangement uses TRBV5-4 and TRBJ1-1, with 9 bases aligning to TRBD1. The CDR3 consists of 16 residues. With 3 bases clipped from V and 1 base from J, the junction kept 7 bases outside the gene matches. The germline gives CDR1 SGHNT, CDR2 YYREEE (reference sequence). CDR3 residues: CASSSKQGAGNTEAFF. The CDR3 nucleotides are TGTGCCAGCAGCTCCAAACAGGGGGCTGGGAACACTGAAGCTTTCTTT.